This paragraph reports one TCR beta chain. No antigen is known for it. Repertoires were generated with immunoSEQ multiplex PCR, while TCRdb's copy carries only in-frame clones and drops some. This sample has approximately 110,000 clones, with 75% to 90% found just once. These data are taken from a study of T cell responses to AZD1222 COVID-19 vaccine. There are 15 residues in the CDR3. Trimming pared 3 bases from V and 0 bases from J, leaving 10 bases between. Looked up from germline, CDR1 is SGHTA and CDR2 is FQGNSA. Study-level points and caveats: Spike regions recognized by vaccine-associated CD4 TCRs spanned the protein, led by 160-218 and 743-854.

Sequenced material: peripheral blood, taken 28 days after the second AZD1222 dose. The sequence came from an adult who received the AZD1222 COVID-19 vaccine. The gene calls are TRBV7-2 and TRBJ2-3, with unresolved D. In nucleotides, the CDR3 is TGTGCCAGCAGCTTCAAGGCCCGGAGCACAGATACGCAGTATTTT. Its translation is CASSFKARSTDTQYF.